Many counts were recorded for the clone carrying this T cell receptor beta chain. TCRdb ran MiXCR on the 5' RACE reads and lists one entry per CDR3 protein. The data show 450,000 or so distinct CDR3 sequences, 11% to 15% seen once. These data come from a study of identical twins. The ends were cut back, 7 bases at V and 4 bases at J, with 6 bases in the middle. The CDR3 sequence is 12 residues long. Germline values: CDR1 SGHRS, CDR2 YFSETQ. Donors uniformly comprised healthy Caucasians. The data also belong to a second study, concerning yellow fever vaccine responses in identical twins.

This clonotype was sampled from a woman younger than 30 in good health. Sequences were obtained from CD4+ T cells sorted from blood. This chain joins TRBV5-1 and TRBJ2-6; the D call may be TRBD1 or TRBD2 (5 bases each). In nucleotides, the CDR3 is TGCGCCAGCGGGACCGGGGCCAACGTCCTGACTTTC. This gives the protein CASGTGANVLTF.